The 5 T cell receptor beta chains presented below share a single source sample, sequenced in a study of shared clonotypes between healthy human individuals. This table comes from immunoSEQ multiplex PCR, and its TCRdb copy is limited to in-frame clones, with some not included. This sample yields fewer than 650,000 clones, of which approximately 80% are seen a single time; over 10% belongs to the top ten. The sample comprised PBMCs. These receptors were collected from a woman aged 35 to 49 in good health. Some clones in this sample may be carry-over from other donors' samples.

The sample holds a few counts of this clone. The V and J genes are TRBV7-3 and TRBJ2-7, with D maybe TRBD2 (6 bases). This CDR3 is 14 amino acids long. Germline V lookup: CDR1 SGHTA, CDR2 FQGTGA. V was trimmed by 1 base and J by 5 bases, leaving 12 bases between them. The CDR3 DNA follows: TGTGCCAGCAGCTTAATGGGGGGTCTTGACGAGCAGTACTTC. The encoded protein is CASSLMGGLDEQYF.

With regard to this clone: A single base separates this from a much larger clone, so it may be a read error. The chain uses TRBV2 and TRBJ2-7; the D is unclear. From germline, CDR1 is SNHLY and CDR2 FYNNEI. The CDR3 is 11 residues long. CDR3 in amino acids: CASSPSYEQCF. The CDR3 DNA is TGTGCCAGCAGTCCCTCCTACGAGCAGTGCTTC.

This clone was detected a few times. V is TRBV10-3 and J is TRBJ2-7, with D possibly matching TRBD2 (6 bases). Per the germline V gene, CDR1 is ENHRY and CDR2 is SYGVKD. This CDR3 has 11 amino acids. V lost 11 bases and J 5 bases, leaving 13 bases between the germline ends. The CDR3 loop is CAAGGSDEQYF. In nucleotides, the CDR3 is TGTGCCGCCGGAGGGTCGGACGAGCAGTACTTC.

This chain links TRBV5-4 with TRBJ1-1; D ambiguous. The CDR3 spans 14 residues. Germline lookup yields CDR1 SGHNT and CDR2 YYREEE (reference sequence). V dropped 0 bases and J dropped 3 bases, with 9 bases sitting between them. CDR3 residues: CASSLVAADTEAFF. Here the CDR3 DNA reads TGTGCCAGCAGCTTGGTGGCAGCCGACACTGAAGCTTTCTTT.

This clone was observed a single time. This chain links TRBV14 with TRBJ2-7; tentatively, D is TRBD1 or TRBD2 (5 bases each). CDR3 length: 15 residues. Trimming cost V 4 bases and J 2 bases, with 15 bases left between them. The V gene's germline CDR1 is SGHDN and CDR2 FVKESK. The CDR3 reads CASSRGFGGTYEQYF. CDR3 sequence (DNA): TGTGCCAGCAGCCGTGGTTTTGGGGGAACCTACGAGCAGTACTTC. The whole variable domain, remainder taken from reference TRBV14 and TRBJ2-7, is EAGVTQFPSHSVIEKGQTVTLRCDPISGHDNLYWYRRVMGKEIKFLLHFVKESKQDESGMPNNRFLAERTGGTYSTLKVQPAELEDSGVYFCASSRGFGGTYEQYFGPGTRLTVT.